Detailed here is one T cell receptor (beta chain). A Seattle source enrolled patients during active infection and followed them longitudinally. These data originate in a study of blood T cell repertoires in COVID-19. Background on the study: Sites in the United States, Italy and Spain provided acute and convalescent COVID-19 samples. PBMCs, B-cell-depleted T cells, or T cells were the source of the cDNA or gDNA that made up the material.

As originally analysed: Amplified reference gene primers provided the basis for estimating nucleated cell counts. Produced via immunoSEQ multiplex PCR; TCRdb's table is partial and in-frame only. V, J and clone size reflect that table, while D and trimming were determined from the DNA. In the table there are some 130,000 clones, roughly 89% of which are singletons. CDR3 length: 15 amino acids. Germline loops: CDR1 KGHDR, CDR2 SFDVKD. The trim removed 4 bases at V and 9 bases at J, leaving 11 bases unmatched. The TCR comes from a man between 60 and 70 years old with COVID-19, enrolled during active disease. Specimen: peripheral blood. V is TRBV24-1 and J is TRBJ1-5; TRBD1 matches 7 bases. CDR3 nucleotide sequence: TGTGCCACCAGTGACCGGGACAGCCCCATCTGGCCCCAGCATTTT. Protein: CATSDRDSPIWPQHF.